These 4 T cell receptor beta chains came from one sample sequenced in a study of cytomegalovirus exposure and HLA in healthy donors. The primer mix had 60 Vbeta and 13 Jbeta primers. TCRdb's copy holds only in-frame clones and misses some; the assay was immunoSEQ multiplex PCR. This sample carries about 100,000 clones, less than 85% of them seen once, and the ten largest clones take roughly 20%. Source material: PBMCs. The source of these receptors is a woman in her fifties or sixties in good health and CMV-seropositive.

V usage is TRBV2 and J usage is TRBJ2-6, with a tentative D call TRBD1 (5 bases). Trimming removed 2 bases at V and 4 bases at J, with 12 bases between. The length of the CDR3 is 16 residues. The germline V gene has CDR1 SNHLY and CDR2 FYNNEI. The CDR3 nucleotides are TGTGCCAGCAGTGAACAGACAGTTCCCGGGGCCAACGTCCTGACTTTC. This translates into CASSEQTVPGANVLTF.

The rearrangement uses TRBV19 and TRBJ1-3; D is possibly TRBD1 (5 bases). The germline V gene encodes CDR1 LNHDA and CDR2 SQIVND (reference sequence). The ends were cut back, 4 bases at V and 4 bases at J, with 11 bases in the middle. This CDR3 has 14 amino acids. The CDR3 sequence: CASSTQATGNTIYF. In DNA form, the CDR3 reads TGTGCCAGTAGTACACAGGCCACGGGAAACACCATATATTTT.

The chain joins TRBV6-1 to TRBJ2-7, with a weak D call TRBD2 (6 bases). Germline loops: CDR1 MNHNS, CDR2 SASEGT. The CDR3 consists of 12 residues. Deletions cut 3 bases from V and 6 bases from J, with 9 bases between. As DNA, the CDR3 is TGTGCCAGCAGTGATTGGGGAGGCGAGCAGTACTTC. Amino acids: CASSDWGGEQYF.

The gene calls are TRBV10-2 and TRBJ2-5; 11 bases fit TRBD2. V shed 3 bases, J shed 5 bases, and the junction held 5 bases outside the gene matches. The germline V gene encodes CDR1 WSHSY and CDR2 SAAADI. CDR3 length: 15 amino acids. CDR3 nucleotide sequence: TGCGCCAGCAGTGAACTAGCGGGAGCTTCGGAGACCCAGTACTTC. It specifies CASSELAGASETQYF.